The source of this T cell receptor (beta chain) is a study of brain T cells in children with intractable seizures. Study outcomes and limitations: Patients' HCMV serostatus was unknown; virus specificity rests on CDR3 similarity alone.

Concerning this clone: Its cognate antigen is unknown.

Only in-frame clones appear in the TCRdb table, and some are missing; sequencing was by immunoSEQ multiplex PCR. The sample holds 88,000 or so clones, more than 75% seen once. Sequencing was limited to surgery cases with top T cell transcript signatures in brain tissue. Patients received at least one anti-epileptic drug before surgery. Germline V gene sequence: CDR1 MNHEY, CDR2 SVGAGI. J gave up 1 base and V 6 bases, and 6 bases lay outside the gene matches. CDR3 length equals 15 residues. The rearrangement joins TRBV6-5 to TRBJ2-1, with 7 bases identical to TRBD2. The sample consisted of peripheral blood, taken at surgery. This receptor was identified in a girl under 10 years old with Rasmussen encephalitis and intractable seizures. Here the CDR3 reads CASRDGRRSYNEQFF. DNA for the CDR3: TGTGCCAGCAGGGACGGGAGGAGATCCTACAATGAGCAGTTCTTC.